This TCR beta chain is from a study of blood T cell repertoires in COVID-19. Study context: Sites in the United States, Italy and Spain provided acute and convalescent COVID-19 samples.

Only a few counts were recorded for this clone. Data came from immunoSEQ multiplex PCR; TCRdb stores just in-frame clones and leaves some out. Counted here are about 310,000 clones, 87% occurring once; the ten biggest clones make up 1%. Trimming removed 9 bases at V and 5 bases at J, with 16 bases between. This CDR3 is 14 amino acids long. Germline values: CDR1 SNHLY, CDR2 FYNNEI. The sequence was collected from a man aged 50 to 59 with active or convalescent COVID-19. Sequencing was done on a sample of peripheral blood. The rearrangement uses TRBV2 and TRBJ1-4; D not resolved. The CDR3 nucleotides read TGTGCCAGTACCTGGTTCAGAGGAAATGAAAAACTGTTTTTT. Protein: CASTWFRGNEKLFF.